The 9 T cell receptor beta chains listed next were all sequenced from one sample in a study of low-dose radiotherapy and immunotherapy resistance in tumors (dated 2022 in TCRdb). Sequencing used an Illumina HiSeq 2500. To make first-strand cDNA, Superscript III was used along with a set of TRAV- and TRBV-specific primers so that both the TCRalpha and TCRbeta chains were covered. TCRs were amplified with Phusion for around 20 PCR cycles, with a constant-region primer paired with the adapter attached to the V primers. TCRdb cleaned the public reads at Q25 with fastp, built clones with MiXCR and kept in-frame beta chains. CDR3 protein sequences are deduplicated, and each keeps its most common genes and DNA. This sample gives tens of thousands of distinct CDR3 sequences in total; roughly 29% of them show up just once. Under 7% of the sample rests with the top ten. The sample's time point label is to be understood as: before trial treatment.

Sequences were derived from PBMCs, sampled before treatment. The receptors were sampled from a male donor with rectosigmoid adenocarcinoma.

This chain joins TRBV11-2 and TRBJ1-1; the D is unclear. V lost 5 bases and J 10 bases, leaving 14 bases between the germline ends. Germline assignment: CDR1 SGHAT and CDR2 FQNNGV. The CDR3 is 12 residues long. In DNA form, the CDR3 reads TGTGCCAGCAGCGGAGACGGTGCGGGAGCTTTCTTT. It translates to CASSGDGAGAFF.

This clonotype has at least ten counts. The CDR3 region has the DNA TGCAGCGTCACAGAGGCGGCAGATACGCAGTATTTT. Protein: CSVTEAADTQYF. The chain has TRBV29-1 and TRBJ2-3; D is ambiguous. This CDR3 contains 12 residues. Trimming left V 6 bases short and J 4 bases short, with 11 bases between. Germline V lookup: CDR1 SQVTM, CDR2 ANQGSEA.

This clonotype was seen ten or more times. The chain recombines TRBV4-1 with TRBJ2-4, with D tentatively TRBD2 (7 bases). V gave up 4 bases and J gave up 3 bases, with 13 bases separating them. This CDR3 spans 15 amino acids. Per the germline V gene, CDR1 is MGHRA and CDR2 is YSYEKL. DNA of the CDR3: TGCGCCAGCAGCCGGGGGGGCGAGGGCAAAAACATTCAGTACTTC. It yields the protein CASSRGGEGKNIQYF.

CDR3 amino acids: CASSQTTGGALDEQFF. As DNA, the CDR3 is TGCGCCAGCAGTCAAACAACAGGGGGCGCGTTAGATGAGCAGTTCTTC. The chain couples TRBV23-1 to TRBJ2-1; 9 bases align to TRBD1. TRBV23-1 carries the ORF label, with uncertain function. After removal of 2 bases from V and 8 bases from J, the junction contained 10 bases not matched to a gene. The CDR3 extends over 16 amino acids.

This clonotype occurred many times. CDR3 region: CASAVAAGTYEQYF. CDR3 bases: TGCGCCAGCGCCGTAGCGGCGGGGACTTACGAGCAGTACTTC. V gene TRBV5-1 combines with J gene TRBJ2-7; possible D gene TRBD2, 6 bases. The CDR3 spans 14 residues. Germline V CDR1 and CDR2: SGHRS, YFSETQ. The V gene lost 7 bases and the J gene lost 4 bases, with 18 bases spanning the gap.

CDR3 bases: TGTGCCAGCAGTTCCGGGTCCAACTCTGGGGCCAACGTCCTGACTTTC. Protein sequence: CASSSGSNSGANVLTF. This chain connects TRBV28 to TRBJ2-6; D is unclear. The CDR3 runs 16 residues. Germline V gene lookup returns CDR1 MDHEN and CDR2 SYDVKM. V dropped 4 bases and J dropped 0 bases, with 10 bases sitting between them.

This clonotype was found a few times. The chain uses TRBV4-3 and TRBJ2-1, with 11 bases lining up with TRBD2. V lost 0 bases to trimming and J lost 5 bases; unmatched junction nucleotides: 3. Looked up from germline, CDR1 is LGHNA and CDR2 is YSLEER. CDR3 length: 16 residues. The CDR3 coding sequence is TGCGCCAGCAGCCAAGATAGGGGACTAGCGGACAATGAGCAGTTCTTC. Residues: CASSQDRGLADNEQFF.

The V and J genes are TRBV7-2 and TRBJ2-4; 10 bases match TRBD1. The CDR3 runs 19 residues. The V gene end was trimmed by 2 bases and the J gene end by 3 bases; junction bases not matched to a gene: 13. The V gene's germline CDR1 is SGHTA and CDR2 FQGNSA. This CDR3 is CASSLYRQGARNVKNIQYF. The CDR3 bases are TGTGCCAGCAGCTTATATCGACAGGGGGCGCGAAACGTCAAAAACATTCAGTACTTC.

The table lists this clonotype with many counts. The chain employs TRBV11-2 and TRBJ2-1; TRBD2 matches 8 bases. This CDR3 is 17 amino acids long. V shed 1 base, J shed 9 bases, and the junction held 14 bases outside the gene matches. Germline-derived CDR1 and CDR2 are SGHAT and FQNNGV. In DNA, the CDR3 is TGTGCCAGCAGCTTAGCCAGCGGGGGTCCTCCGCTGAGTGAGCAGTTCTTC. It specifies CASSLASGGPPLSEQFF.